A selection of T cell receptor beta chains follows, all from one sample in a study of blood T cell repertoires in COVID-19. Using immunoSEQ multiplex PCR, the repertoire was profiled, and TCRdb retains in-frame clones only, with some absent. The table has over 100,000 clones, around 86% seen once; the top ten hold under 3%. Input material: peripheral blood. These receptors came from a man in his fifties or sixties with active COVID-19. CDR3s include the opening cysteine and the closing phenylalanine or tryptophan. Fields, in order: D gene, J gene, V gene, clone size, CDR3 DNA, CDR3 protein. D genes are given only for firm matches. Some rows mark clone size as missing; the rest say once, few, many or name a class of expanded clone.

TRBD1 | TRBJ1-1 | TRBV5-6 | once | TGTGCCAGCAGCTCGACAGGGGTATTATCTGAAGCTTTCTTT | CASSSTGVLSEAFF
TRBD2 | TRBJ2-5 | TRBV6-6 | once | TGTGCCAGCAGTCCCCAGGGACTAGAAGAGACCCAGTACTTC | CASSPQGLEETQYF
TRBD1 | TRBJ1-1 | TRBV30 | - | TGTGCCTGGAGTGTCCAGGGGGCTACTGAAGCTTTCTTT | CAWSVQGATEAFF
- | TRBJ1-3 | TRBV7-9 | - | TGTGCCAGCAGCCGGGACTCTGGAAACACCATATATTTT | CASSRDSGNTIYF
- | TRBJ2-6 | TRBV19 | - | TGTGCCAGTAGTCCGGACAGCTCTGGGGCCAACGTCCTGACTTTC | CASSPDSSGANVLTF
TRBD1 | TRBJ1-1 | TRBV5-6 | - | TGTGCCAGCAGCTGGACAGGGGCCGAAGCTTTCTTT | CASSWTGAEAFF
TRBD1 | TRBJ1-3 | TRBV9 | - | TGTGCCAGCAGCGTAGGATCCGGGACAGCCTCTGGAAACACCATATATTTT | CASSVGSGTASGNTIYF
TRBD2 | TRBJ2-7 | TRBV15 | - | TGTGCCACCAGCAGATCACACGGGGGGACCTACGAGCAGTACTTC | CATSRSHGGTYEQYF
TRBD1 | TRBJ1-2 | TRBV19 | - | TGTGCCAGTAGTTCAGACAGGGGAGCTAACTATGGCTACACCTTC | CASSSDRGANYGYTF
- | TRBJ1-4 | TRBV10-3 | - | TGTGCCATCAGTGACCTCAGACAGGAAAAACTGTTTTTT | CAISDLRQEKLFF
TRBD1 | TRBJ2-7 | TRBV5-4 | few | TGTGCCAGCAGCGGACCGGGACAGAGAATCTACGAGCAGTACTTC | CASSGPGQRIYEQYF
- | TRBJ1-2 | TRBV5-4 | - | TGTGCCAGCAGAAAGGTCGGGAATGGCCCCGGCTACACCTTC | CASRKVGNGPGYTF
TRBD2 | TRBJ2-7 | TRBV6-4 | - | TGTGCCAGCAGTGACTCCCTTAAAGCGGGGGGCCCCTACGAGCAGTACTTC | CASSDSLKAGGPYEQYF
- | TRBJ2-1 | TRBV7-8 | once | TGTGCCAGCAACGTTGGCAACTCCTACAATGAGCAGTTCTTC | CASNVGNSYNEQFF
TRBD1 | TRBJ1-2 | TRBV7-2 | - | TGTGCCATCCTGTCGAGGGACAGGGGGCTTGGCTACACCTTC | CAILSRDRGLGYTF
- | TRBJ2-3 | TRBV20-1 | - | TGCAGTGCTAGCATAGCAGATACGCAGTATTTT | CSASIADTQYF
- | TRBJ2-2 | TRBV6-6 | - | TGTGCCAGCGCCCCGGGATGGGACACCGGGGAGCTGTTTTTT | CASAPGWDTGELFF
- | TRBJ1-5 | TRBV10-3 | - | TGTGCCATCAGGAAACTTCAGGATCAGCCCCAGCATTTT | CAIRKLQDQPQHF
- | TRBJ1-5 | TRBV19 | few | TGTGCCAGTAGTATTCTTGCGGGGGTGGGAAATCAGCCCCAGCATTTT | CASSILAGVGNQPQHF
- | TRBJ1-5 | TRBV12-5 | - | TGTGCTAGTGGTTTGGCGTATCAGCCCCAGCATTTT | CASGLAYQPQHF
TRBD2 | TRBJ2-3 | TRBV5-4 | - | TGTGCCAGCAGCTTGGGCCTAGCGGGGGGCACAGATACGCAGTATTTT | CASSLGLAGGTDTQYF
TRBD1 | TRBJ2-3 | TRBV4-1 | - | TGCGCCAGCAGCTGGACAGGGGGGACGGCAGATACGCAGTATTTT | CASSWTGGTADTQYF
- | TRBJ2-7 | TRBV30 | - | TGTGCCTGGAGTGAGAGGTACTACGAGCAGTACTTC | CAWSERYYEQYF
- | TRBJ2-4 | TRBV9 | - | TGTGCCAGCAGCCCAGAGGCAGGGGCCATTCAGTACTTC | CASSPEAGAIQYF
TRBD2 | TRBJ2-5 | TRBV5-1 | - | TGCGCCAGCAGCCTGACTAGCTTCGGAGAGACCCAGTACTTC | CASSLTSFGETQYF
TRBD1 | TRBJ2-1 | TRBV7-9 | - | TGTGCCAGCAGCGACTACGGGACAGGGCGAGAGCAGTTCTTC | CASSDYGTGREQFF
- | TRBJ1-5 | TRBV3-1/TRBV3-2 | - | TGTGCCAGCAGCCAAGAGGGCTCCGGGGTTAGGGGCAATCAGCCCCAGCATTTT | CASSQEGSGVRGNQPQHF
TRBD2 | TRBJ2-1 | TRBV9 | once | TGTGCCAGCAGCGTAGTGGGGAGCGGGGGAAACTCCTACAATGAGCAGTTCTTC | CASSVVGSGGNSYNEQFF
- | TRBJ2-7 | TRBV4-2 | - | TGTGCCAGCAGCCCAGACTTGGCGGGGCCCTACGAGCAGTACTTC | CASSPDLAGPYEQYF
- | TRBJ1-3 | TRBV13 | many | TGTGCCAGCAGCCACACAAGCTCTGGAAACACCATATATTTT | CASSHTSSGNTIYF
- | TRBJ2-5 | TRBV18 | - | TGTGCCAGCTCACCTGGACTAAGTGAAGAGACCCAGTACTTC | CASSPGLSEETQYF
TRBD2 | TRBJ2-1 | TRBV9 | - | TGTGCCAGCAGCACTTCGCTAGCGGGTGACAATGAGCAGTTCTTC | CASSTSLAGDNEQFF
TRBD2 | TRBJ2-2 | TRBV14 | few | TGTGCCAGCAGCCCCCTAGCGGGGGGGGTCACCGGGGAGCTGTTTTTT | CASSPLAGGVTGELFF
TRBD1 | TRBJ1-1 | TRBV7-3 | - | TGTGCCAGCAGCTTGACAGGGGCGAACACTGAAGCTTTCTTT | CASSLTGANTEAFF